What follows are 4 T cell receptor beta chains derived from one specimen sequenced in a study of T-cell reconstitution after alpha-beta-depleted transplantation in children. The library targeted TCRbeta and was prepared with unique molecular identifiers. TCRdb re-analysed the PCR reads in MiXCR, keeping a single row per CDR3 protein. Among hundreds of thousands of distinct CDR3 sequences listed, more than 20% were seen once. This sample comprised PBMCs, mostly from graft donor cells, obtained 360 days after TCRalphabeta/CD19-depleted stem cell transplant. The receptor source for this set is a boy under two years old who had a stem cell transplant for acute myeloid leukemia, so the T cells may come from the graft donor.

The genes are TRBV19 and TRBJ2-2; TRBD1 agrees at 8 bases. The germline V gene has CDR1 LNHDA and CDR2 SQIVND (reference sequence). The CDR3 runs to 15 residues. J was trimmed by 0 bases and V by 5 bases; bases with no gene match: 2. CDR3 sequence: CASSGQGTNTGELFF. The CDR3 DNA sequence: TGTGCCAGTAGTGGACAGGGCACGAACACCGGGGAGCTGTTTTTT.

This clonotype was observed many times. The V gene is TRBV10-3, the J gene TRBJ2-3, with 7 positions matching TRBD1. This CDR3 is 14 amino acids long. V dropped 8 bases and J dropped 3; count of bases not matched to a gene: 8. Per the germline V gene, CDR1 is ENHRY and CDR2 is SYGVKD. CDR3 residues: CAIGQEKVTDTQYF. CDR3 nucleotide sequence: TGTGCCATCGGACAGGAAAAGGTGACAGATACGCAGTATTTT.

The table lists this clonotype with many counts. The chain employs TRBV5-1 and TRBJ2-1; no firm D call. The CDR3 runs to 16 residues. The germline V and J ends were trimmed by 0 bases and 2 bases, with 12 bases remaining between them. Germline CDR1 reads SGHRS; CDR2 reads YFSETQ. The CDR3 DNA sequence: TGCGCCAGCAGCTTGGAGGCCCTCGGACCCTACAATGAGCAGTTCTTC. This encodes CASSLEALGPYNEQFF.

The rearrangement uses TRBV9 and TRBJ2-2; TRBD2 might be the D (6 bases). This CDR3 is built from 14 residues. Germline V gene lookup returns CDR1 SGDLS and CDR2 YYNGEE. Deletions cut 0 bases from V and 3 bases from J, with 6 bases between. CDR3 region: CASSVERDTGELFF. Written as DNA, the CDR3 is TGTGCCAGCAGCGTAGAGCGGGACACCGGGGAGCTGTTTTTT. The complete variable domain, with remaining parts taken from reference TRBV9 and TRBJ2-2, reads DSGVTQTPKHLITATGQRVTLRCSPRSGDLSVYWYQQSLDQGLQFLIQYYNGEERAKGNILERFSAQQFPDLHSELNLSSLELGDSALYFCASSVERDTGELFFGEGSRLTVL.